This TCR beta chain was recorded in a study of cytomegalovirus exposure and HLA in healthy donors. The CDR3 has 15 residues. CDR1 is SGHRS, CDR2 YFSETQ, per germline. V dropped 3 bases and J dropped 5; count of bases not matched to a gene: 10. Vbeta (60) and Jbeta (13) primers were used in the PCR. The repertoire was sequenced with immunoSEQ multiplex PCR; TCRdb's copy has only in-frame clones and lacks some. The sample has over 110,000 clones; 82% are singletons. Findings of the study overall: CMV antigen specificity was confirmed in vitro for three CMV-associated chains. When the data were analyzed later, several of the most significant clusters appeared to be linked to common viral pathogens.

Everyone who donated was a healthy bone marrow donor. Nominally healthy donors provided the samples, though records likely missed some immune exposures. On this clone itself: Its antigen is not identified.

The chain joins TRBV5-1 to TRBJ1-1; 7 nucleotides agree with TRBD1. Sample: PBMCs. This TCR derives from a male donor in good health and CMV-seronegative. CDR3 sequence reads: CASSSDAGGGTEAFF. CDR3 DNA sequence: TGCGCCAGCAGCTCCGACGCAGGGGGTGGGACTGAAGCTTTCTTT.